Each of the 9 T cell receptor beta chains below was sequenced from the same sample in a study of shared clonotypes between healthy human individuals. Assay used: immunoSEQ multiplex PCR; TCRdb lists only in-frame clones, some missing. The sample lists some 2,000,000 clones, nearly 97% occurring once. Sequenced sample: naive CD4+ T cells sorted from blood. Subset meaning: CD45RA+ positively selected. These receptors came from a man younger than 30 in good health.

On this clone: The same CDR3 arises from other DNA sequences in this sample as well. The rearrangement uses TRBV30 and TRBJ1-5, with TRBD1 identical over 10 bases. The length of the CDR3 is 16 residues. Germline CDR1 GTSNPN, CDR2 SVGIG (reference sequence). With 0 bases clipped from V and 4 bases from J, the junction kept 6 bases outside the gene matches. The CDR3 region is CAWSVSRTGGNQPQHF. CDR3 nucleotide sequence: TGTGCCTGGAGTGTCTCTAGGACAGGGGGAAATCAGCCCCAGCATTTT.

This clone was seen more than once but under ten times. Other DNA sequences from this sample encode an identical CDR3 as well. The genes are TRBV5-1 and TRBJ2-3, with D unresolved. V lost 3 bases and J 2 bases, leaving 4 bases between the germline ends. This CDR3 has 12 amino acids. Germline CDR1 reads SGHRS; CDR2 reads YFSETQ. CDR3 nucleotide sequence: TGCGCCAGCAGCTCATCCACAGATACGCAGTATTTT. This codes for CASSSSTDTQYF.

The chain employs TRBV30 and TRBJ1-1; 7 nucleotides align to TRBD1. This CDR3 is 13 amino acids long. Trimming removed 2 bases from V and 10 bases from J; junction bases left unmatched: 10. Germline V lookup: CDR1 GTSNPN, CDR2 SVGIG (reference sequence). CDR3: CAWSLSTRTGAFF. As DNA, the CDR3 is TGTGCCTGGAGTCTTTCGACCCGGACAGGAGCTTTCTTT.

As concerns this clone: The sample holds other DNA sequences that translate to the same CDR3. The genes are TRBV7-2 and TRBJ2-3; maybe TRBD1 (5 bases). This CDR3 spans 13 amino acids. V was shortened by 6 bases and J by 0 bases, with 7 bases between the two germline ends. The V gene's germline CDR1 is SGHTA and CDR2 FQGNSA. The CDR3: CASRQASTDTQYF. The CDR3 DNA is TGTGCCAGCAGACAGGCTAGCACAGATACGCAGTATTTT.

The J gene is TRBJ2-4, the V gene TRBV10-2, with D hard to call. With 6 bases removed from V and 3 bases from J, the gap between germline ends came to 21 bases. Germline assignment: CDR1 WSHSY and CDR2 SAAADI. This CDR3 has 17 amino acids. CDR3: CASSDGMITSGKNIQYF. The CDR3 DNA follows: TGCGCCAGCAGCGATGGGATGATAACGTCGGGCAAAAACATTCAGTACTTC.

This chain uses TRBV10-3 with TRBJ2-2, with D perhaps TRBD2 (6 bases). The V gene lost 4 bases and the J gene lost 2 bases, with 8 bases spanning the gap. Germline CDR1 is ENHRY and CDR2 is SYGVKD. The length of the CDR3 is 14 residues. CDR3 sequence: CAISGGDNTGELFF. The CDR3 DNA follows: TGTGCCATCAGTGGGGGGGATAACACCGGGGAGCTGTTTTTT.

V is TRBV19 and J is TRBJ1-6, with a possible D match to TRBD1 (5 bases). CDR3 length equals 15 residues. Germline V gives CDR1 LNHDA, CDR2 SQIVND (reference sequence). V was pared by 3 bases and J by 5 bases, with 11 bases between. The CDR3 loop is CASSITRQHNSPLHF. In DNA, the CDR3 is TGTGCCAGTAGTATTACGAGACAGCATAATTCACCCCTCCACTTT.

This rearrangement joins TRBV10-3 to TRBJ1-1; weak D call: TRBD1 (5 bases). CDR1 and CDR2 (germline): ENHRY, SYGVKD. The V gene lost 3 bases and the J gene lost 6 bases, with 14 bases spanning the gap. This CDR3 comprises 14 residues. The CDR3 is CAISDRQGSSEAFF. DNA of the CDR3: TGTGCCATCAGTGATCGGCAGGGAAGCTCTGAAGCTTTCTTT.

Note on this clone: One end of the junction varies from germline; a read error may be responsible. Here the CDR3 DNA reads TGTGCCGGCAGCTTGGGACTAGCAAGCAATGAGCAGTTCTTC. Translating it yields CAGSLGLASNEQFF. V usage is TRBV11-3 and J usage is TRBJ2-1; 9 positions agree with TRBD2. CDR1 and CDR2 (germline): SGHNT, YENEEA. The CDR3 spans 14 residues.